Below, 30 T cell receptor beta chains from the same sample are listed, as sequenced in a study of lymphopenia after photon versus proton radiotherapy. The method was immunoSEQ multiplex PCR; TCRdb's version includes in-frame clones alone and lacks a portion of them. The top ten clones hold about 2% of a sample with around 64,000 clones, 92% of them seen once. Sequenced here: peripheral blood, sampled from a patient treated with photon-based radiotherapy. The receptor source for this set is a woman aged 40 to 50 with cholangiocarcinoma.

CDR3 coding DNA: TGTGCCAGCAAAGTCACAGTAGATTCACCCCTCCACTTT. This encodes CASKVTVDSPLHF. This rearrangement joins TRBV5-8 to TRBJ1-6; D not certain. The CDR3 has 13 residues. V was shortened by 6 bases and J by 8 bases, with 12 bases between the two germline ends. CDR1 is SGHTS, CDR2 YDEGEE, per germline.

This chain uses TRBV5-6 with TRBJ1-2; a weak D match, TRBD1 (5 bases). Germline-derived CDR1 and CDR2 are SGHDT and YYEEEE. Between the trimmed V and J ends, which lost 5 bases and 1 base, there was a span of 18 bases. This CDR3 spans 16 amino acids. CDR3 sequence: CASSLGDRAGNYGYTF. The CDR3 DNA reads as TGTGCCAGCAGTCTAGGGGACCGGGCCGGTAACTATGGCTACACCTTC.

The chain employs TRBV2 and TRBJ2-5; D is ambiguous. The end of the DNA fits TRBJ2-7 better, so the J call may be wrong. CDR1 is SNHLY, CDR2 FYNNEI, per germline. The CDR3 is 12 residues long. The CDR3 DNA follows: TGTGCCAGCAGGGTGGATGCTTACGAGCAGTACTTC. Its protein product is CASRVDAYEQYF.

This sequence joins TRBV11-2 and TRBJ1-2, with D unresolved. The germline V and J ends were trimmed by 5 bases and 4 bases, with 14 bases remaining between them. The CDR3 totals 14 residues. CDR1 is SGHAT, CDR2 FQNNGV, per germline. This CDR3 is CASSPAGNTYGYTF. DNA of the CDR3: TGTGCCAGCAGCCCAGCGGGGAACACCTATGGCTACACCTTC.

The chain joins TRBV6-5 to TRBJ2-2, with 9 bases fitting TRBD1. Germline V gives CDR1 MNHEY, CDR2 SVGAGI. The CDR3 extends over 16 amino acids. V gave up 2 bases and J gave up 3 bases; unmatched junction bases: 4. DNA for the CDR3: TGTGCCAGCAGTTACCCGTGGACAGGGGACACCGGGGAGCTGTTTTTT. It encodes CASSYPWTGDTGELFF.

This clone came up a few times. The CDR3 region is CASTRGLSTNSPLHF. Written as DNA, the CDR3 is TGTGCCAGTACCCGGGGGCTCTCGACTAATTCACCCCTCCACTTT. The rearrangement uses TRBV2 and TRBJ1-6, with a tentative D call TRBD1 (6 bases). Germline CDR1 and CDR2: SNHLY and FYNNEI. V lost 9 bases to trimming and J lost 6 bases, with 18 bases between them. The CDR3 loop spans 15 amino acids.

The V and J genes are TRBV27 and TRBJ2-7; 8 bases line up with TRBD1. The germline V gene encodes CDR1 MNHEY and CDR2 SMNVEV (reference sequence). With V trimmed by 4 bases and J by 7 bases, 12 bases remained unmatched. This CDR3 is built from 15 residues. The CDR3 region is CASSSGQGGGREQYF. The CDR3 DNA reads as TGTGCCAGCAGTTCCGGACAGGGTGGGGGTAGGGAGCAGTACTTC.

This clone was seen a single time. The rearrangement uses TRBV19 and TRBJ2-7; 10 bases fit TRBD1. The V gene's germline CDR1 is LNHDA and CDR2 SQIVND (reference sequence). The V segment lost 5 bases and the J segment 0 bases; nucleotides outside the gene matches: 4. There are 15 residues in the CDR3. CDR3 nucleotide sequence: TGTGCCAGTAGTTGGACAGGGGGGAACTCCTACGAGCAGTACTTC. Protein sequence: CASSWTGGNSYEQYF.

The table lists this clone with a count of one. The V call is TRBV5-1, the J call TRBJ1-1, with 7 bases fitting TRBD1. The trim removed 1 base at V and 8 bases at J, leaving 11 bases unmatched. CDR3 length: 15 amino acids. Germline lookup yields CDR1 SGHRS and CDR2 YFSETQ. CDR3 in amino acids: CASSLLSGGQEEAFF. The CDR3 region has the DNA TGCGCCAGCAGCTTGCTTAGTGGTGGACAGGAAGAAGCTTTCTTT.

The gene calls are TRBV28 and TRBJ1-2; D is undetermined. The CDR3 contains 12 residues. The germline gives CDR1 MDHEN, CDR2 SYDVKM. V lost 4 bases and J 5 bases, leaving 8 bases between the germline ends. The CDR3 region is CASSSRLYGYTF. DNA for the CDR3: TGTGCCAGCAGTTCGAGACTATATGGCTACACCTTC.

Comment on this clone: Distinct nucleotide sequences in the sample also encode this CDR3. The genes are TRBV5-1 and TRBJ2-1; D is unresolved. The germline V and J ends were trimmed by 0 bases and 5 bases, with 0 bases remaining between them. CDR1 SGHRS and CDR2 YFSETQ come from the germline V gene. The CDR3 loop spans 11 amino acids. CDR3 residues: CASSLDNEQFF. CDR3 bases: TGCGCCAGCAGCTTGGACAATGAGCAGTTCTTC.

The chain couples TRBV6-5 to TRBJ2-7; D not resolved. This CDR3 comprises 15 residues. The germline V gene has CDR1 MNHEY and CDR2 SVGAGI. V was shortened by 5 bases and J by 0 bases, with 14 bases between the two germline ends. The CDR3 reads CASSLAITNSYEQYF. As DNA, the CDR3 is TGTGCCAGCAGTCTCGCGATCACCAACTCCTACGAGCAGTACTTC.

V and J are TRBV11-2 and TRBJ1-1, with D hard to call. The germline CDR1 and CDR2 sequences are SGHAT and FQNNGV. This CDR3 has 11 residues. V lost 6 bases and J lost 9, with 11 bases in between. The CDR3 DNA is TGTGCCAGCAGTCCTGATCCCAAAGCTTTCTTT. It encodes CASSPDPKAFF.

The chain has TRBV7-9 and TRBJ1-6; the match to TRBD1 covers 7 bases. Trimming removed 5 bases from V and 9 bases from J; junction bases left unmatched: 10. This CDR3 contains 15 residues. Germline lookup yields CDR1 SEHNR and CDR2 FQNEAQ (reference sequence). The CDR3: CASSAQGGGASPLHF. CDR3 nucleotide sequence: TGTGCCAGCAGCGCCCAGGGGGGTGGGGCTTCACCCCTCCACTTT.

The count of this clone is one. The chain carries TRBV4-2 and TRBJ1-5; D may be TRBD1 (6 bases). Trimming pared 3 bases from V and 4 bases from J, leaving 7 bases between. Germline CDR1 is LGHNA and CDR2 is YNFKEQ. The length of the CDR3 is 13 residues. CDR3: CASSQGANQPQHF. CDR3 DNA sequence: TGTGCCAGCAGCCAGGGGGCGAATCAGCCCCAGCATTTT.

This clone showed up just once. The chain has TRBV2 and TRBJ2-7; unclear D gene. Germline values: CDR1 SNHLY, CDR2 FYNNEI. The V end was cut by 6 bases, the J end by 0 bases, with 6 bases between. The CDR3 extends over 12 amino acids. The CDR3 loop is CASRDGSYEQYF. The CDR3 DNA is TGTGCCAGCAGGGACGGCTCCTACGAGCAGTACTTC.

J is TRBJ2-1 and V is TRBV5-4; D unresolved. This CDR3 region has 16 residues. From germline, CDR1 is SGHNT and CDR2 YYREEE (reference sequence). The V and J ends lost 4 bases and 5 bases respectively, with 19 bases between them. The CDR3 sequence is CASSPTAHLTHNEQFF. CDR3 nucleotides: TGTGCCAGCAGCCCCACAGCACATCTTACTCACAATGAGCAGTTCTTC. Using reference TRBV5-4 and TRBJ2-1 for the parts outside the CDR3, the full variable domain is ETGVTQSPTHLIKTRGQQVTLRCSSQSGHNTVSWYQQALGQGPQFIFQYYREEENGRGNFPPRFSGLQFPNYSSELNVNALELDDSALYLCASSPTAHLTHNEQFFGPGTRLTVL.

This chain uses TRBV6-5 with TRBJ1-2, with a tentative D call TRBD1 (5 bases). Germline V gene lookup returns CDR1 MNHEY and CDR2 SVGAGI. V dropped 0 bases and J dropped 7 bases, with 6 bases sitting between them. The CDR3 spans 12 residues. CDR3 protein: CASSYSGGGYTF. In DNA form, the CDR3 reads TGTGCCAGCAGTTACTCGGGGGGTGGCTACACCTTC.

The rearrangement uses TRBV6-1 and TRBJ2-3; TRBD1 is a possible D gene (5 bases). Germline V CDR1 and CDR2: MNHNS, SASEGT. The CDR3 is 16 amino acids. V gave up 4 bases and J gave up 1 base, with 15 bases separating them. For the CDR3, the DNA is TGTGCCAGCAGTGTGTCGGTTGGGGCCCGCACAGATACGCAGTATTTT. Translation gives CASSVSVGARTDTQYF.

The chain uses TRBV5-5 and TRBJ1-1; unclear D gene. The germline V and J ends were trimmed by 0 bases and 0 bases, with 9 bases remaining between them. The CDR3 consists of 15 residues. Germline lookup yields CDR1 SGHKS and CDR2 YYEKEE (reference sequence). The CDR3 sequence: CASSLARTLNTEAFF. In nucleotides, the CDR3 is TGTGCCAGCAGCTTGGCCCGAACGTTGAACACTGAAGCTTTCTTT.

This chain links TRBV6-5 with TRBJ2-7; D is perhaps TRBD1 (7 bases). Germline CDR1 is MNHEY and CDR2 is SVGAGI. V lost 1 base, J lost 4 bases, and 11 bases lay in between. The CDR3 runs to 14 residues. The CDR3 here is CASSYYQGGYEQYF. The DNA for the CDR3 is TGTGCCAGCAGTTACTACCAGGGGGGTTACGAGCAGTACTTC.

There are a few counts of this clone. CDR3 residues: CASSSPGVGGLNTEAFF. In nucleotides, the CDR3 is TGTGCCAGCAGTTCCCCGGGTGTTGGCGGACTGAACACTGAAGCTTTCTTT. The genes are TRBV28 and TRBJ1-1; D ambiguous. V was trimmed by 4 bases and J by 0 bases, leaving 18 bases between them. Germline V CDR1 and CDR2: MDHEN, SYDVKM. The CDR3 extends over 17 amino acids.

This clone was seen just once. The chain links TRBV5-1 to TRBJ2-3; D might be TRBD1 or TRBD2, each matching 6 bases. V shed 2 bases and J shed 1 base, with 14 bases lying between them. The CDR3 is 16 residues long. CDR1 and CDR2 from the germline V gene are SGHRS and YFSETQ. The CDR3 spells CASSLEGGPGTDTQYF. In nucleotides, the CDR3 is TGCGCCAGCAGCTTAGAAGGGGGGCCGGGCACAGATACGCAGTATTTT. Looking up the rest from reference TRBV5-1 and TRBJ2-3 gives the full variable domain: KAGVTQTPRYLIKTRGQQVTLSCSPISGHRSVSWYQQTPGQGLQFLFEYFSETQRNKGNFPGRFSGRQFSNSRSEMNVSTLELGDSALYLCASSLEGGPGTDTQYFGPGTRLTVL.

This sequence joins TRBV19 and TRBJ1-1; D remains unclear. The length of the CDR3 is 14 residues. In germline, CDR1 is LNHDA, CDR2 SQIVND (reference sequence). The V and J ends lost 8 bases and 0 bases respectively, with 13 bases between them. The DNA of the CDR3 is TGTGCCAGTCGCCTCGACGGGATGAACACTGAAGCTTTCTTT. Amino acids: CASRLDGMNTEAFF.

CDR3 bases: TGTGCCAGCAGCGAAACTACAACTAATGAAAAACTGTTTTTT. Translation gives CASSETTTNEKLFF. The chain carries TRBV7-8 and TRBJ1-4; D is undetermined. V was pared by 5 bases and J by 0 bases, with 7 bases between. The germline V gene encodes CDR1 SGHVS and CDR2 FQNEAQ. The CDR3 spans 14 residues.

The chain combines TRBV4-3 with TRBJ1-2; 7 bases line up with TRBD1. Per the germline V gene, CDR1 is LGHNA and CDR2 is YSLEER. V gave up 3 bases and J gave up 0 bases; unmatched junction bases: 4. The CDR3 has 15 amino acids. The CDR3 reads CASSQDRLANYGYTF. CDR3 DNA: TGCGCCAGCAGCCAGGACAGGTTAGCTAACTATGGCTACACCTTC.

This clone was counted only a few times. V is TRBV4-3 and J is TRBJ2-5; TRBD1 agrees at 7 bases. Germline assignment: CDR1 LGHNA and CDR2 YSLEER. The junction had 3 bases not matched to a gene; V was cut back by 1 base and J by 1 base. This CDR3 spans 15 amino acids. The CDR3 reads CASSQAGQTQETQYF. The CDR3 DNA reads as TGCGCCAGCAGCCAAGCGGGACAGACCCAAGAGACCCAGTACTTC.

The rearrangement uses TRBV27 and TRBJ1-2; D remains unclear. This CDR3 has 13 amino acids. Trimming cost V 3 bases and J 2 bases, with 7 bases left between them. Germline CDR1 MNHEY, CDR2 SMNVEV (reference sequence). The CDR3 DNA is TGTGCCAGCAGTTTCCGGCAAAACTATGGCTACACCTTC. Amino acid sequence: CASSFRQNYGYTF.

The chain recombines TRBV30 with TRBJ2-1; 16 nucleotides line up with TRBD2. The germline V gene has CDR1 GTSNPN and CDR2 SVGIG (reference sequence). The CDR3 runs 18 residues. Unmatched junction bases numbered 13, after V lost 4 bases and J lost 7 bases. As DNA, the CDR3 is TGTGCCTGGACCACGGGACTAGCGGGAGGGTCAGCGTGGAATGAGCAGTTCTTC. This sequence encodes CAWTTGLAGGSAWNEQFF.

This sequence joins TRBV6-5 and TRBJ2-7; D may be TRBD2 (7 bases). The CDR3 spans 15 residues. Trimming removed 0 bases at V and 4 bases at J, with 13 bases between. CDR1 and CDR2 from the germline V gene are MNHEY and SVGAGI. The CDR3 is CASSYSGGGSYEQYF. In DNA, the CDR3 is TGTGCCAGCAGTTACTCGGGGGGGGGCTCTTACGAGCAGTACTTC.